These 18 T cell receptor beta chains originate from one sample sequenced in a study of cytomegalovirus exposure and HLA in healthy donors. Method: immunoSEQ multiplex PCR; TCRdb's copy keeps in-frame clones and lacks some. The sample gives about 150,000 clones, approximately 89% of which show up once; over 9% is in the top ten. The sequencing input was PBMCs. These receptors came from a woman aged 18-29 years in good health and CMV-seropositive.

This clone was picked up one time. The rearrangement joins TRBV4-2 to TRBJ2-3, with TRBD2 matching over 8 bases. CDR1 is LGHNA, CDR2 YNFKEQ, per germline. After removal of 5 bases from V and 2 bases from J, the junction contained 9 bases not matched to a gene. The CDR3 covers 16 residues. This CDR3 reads CASSDPAGASTDTQYF. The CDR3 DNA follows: TGTGCCAGCAGCGACCCAGCGGGGGCCTCCACAGATACGCAGTATTTT.

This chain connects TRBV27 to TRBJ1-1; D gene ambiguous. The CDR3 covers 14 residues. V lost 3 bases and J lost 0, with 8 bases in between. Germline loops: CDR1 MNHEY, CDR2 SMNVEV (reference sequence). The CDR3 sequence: CASSLSSMNTEAFF. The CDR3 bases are TGTGCCAGCAGTTTGTCTAGCATGAACACTGAAGCTTTCTTT.

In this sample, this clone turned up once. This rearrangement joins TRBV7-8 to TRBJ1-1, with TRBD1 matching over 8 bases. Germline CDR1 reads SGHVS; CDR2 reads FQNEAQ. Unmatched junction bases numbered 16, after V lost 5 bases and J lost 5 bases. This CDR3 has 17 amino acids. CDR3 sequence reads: CASSPGRTGIPRTEAFF. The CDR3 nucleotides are TGTGCCAGCAGCCCGGGAAGGACAGGGATACCGCGAACTGAAGCTTTCTTT.

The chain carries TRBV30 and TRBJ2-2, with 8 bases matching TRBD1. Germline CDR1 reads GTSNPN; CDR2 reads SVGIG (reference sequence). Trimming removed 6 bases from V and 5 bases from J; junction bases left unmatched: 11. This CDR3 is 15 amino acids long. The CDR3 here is CACQRGDRRTGELFF. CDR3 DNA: TGTGCCTGCCAGAGAGGGGACAGGAGGACCGGGGAGCTGTTTTTT. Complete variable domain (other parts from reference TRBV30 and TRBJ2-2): SQTIHQWPATLVQPVGSPLSLECTVEGTSNPNLYWYRQAAGRGLQLLFYSVGIGQISSEVPQNLSASRPQDRQFILSSKKLLLSDSGFYLCACQRGDRRTGELFFGEGSRLTVL.

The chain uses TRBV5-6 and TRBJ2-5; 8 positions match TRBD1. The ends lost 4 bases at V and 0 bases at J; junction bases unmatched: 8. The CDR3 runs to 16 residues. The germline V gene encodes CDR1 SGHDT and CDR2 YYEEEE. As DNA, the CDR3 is TGTGCCAGCAGCCATGTGGACAGGGCAAACCAAGAGACCCAGTACTTC. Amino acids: CASSHVDRANQETQYF.

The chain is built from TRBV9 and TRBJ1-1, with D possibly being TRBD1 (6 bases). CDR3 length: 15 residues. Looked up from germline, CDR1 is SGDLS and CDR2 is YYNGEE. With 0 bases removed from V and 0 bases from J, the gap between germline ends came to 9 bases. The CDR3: CASSVATGMNTEAFF. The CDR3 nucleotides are TGTGCCAGCAGCGTAGCTACAGGGATGAACACTGAAGCTTTCTTT.

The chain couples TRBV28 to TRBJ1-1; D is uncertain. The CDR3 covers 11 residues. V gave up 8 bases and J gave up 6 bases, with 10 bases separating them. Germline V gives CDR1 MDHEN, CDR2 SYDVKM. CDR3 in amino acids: CASVSVSEAFF. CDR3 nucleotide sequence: TGTGCCAGCGTGTCTGTCTCTGAAGCTTTCTTT.

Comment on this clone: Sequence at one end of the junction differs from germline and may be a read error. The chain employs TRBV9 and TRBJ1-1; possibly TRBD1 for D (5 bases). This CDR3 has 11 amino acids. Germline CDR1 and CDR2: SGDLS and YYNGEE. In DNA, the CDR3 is TGCGCCGGAGAAGGGGCCCCTGAGGCTTTCTTT. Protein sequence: CAGEGAPEAFF.

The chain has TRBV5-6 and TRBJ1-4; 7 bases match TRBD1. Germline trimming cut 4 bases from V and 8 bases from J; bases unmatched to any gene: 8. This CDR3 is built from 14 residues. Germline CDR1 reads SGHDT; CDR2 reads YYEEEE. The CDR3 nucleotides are TGTGCCAGCAGCACCACAGGGGTTGGCGAAAAACTGTTTTTT. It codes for CASSTTGVGEKLFF.

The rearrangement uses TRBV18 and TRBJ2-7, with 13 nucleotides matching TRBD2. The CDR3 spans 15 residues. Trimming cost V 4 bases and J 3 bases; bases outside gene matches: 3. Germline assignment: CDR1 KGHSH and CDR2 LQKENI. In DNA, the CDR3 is TGTGCCAGCTCACTTGGACTAGCGGGGGACTACGAGCAGTACTTC. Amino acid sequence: CASSLGLAGDYEQYF.

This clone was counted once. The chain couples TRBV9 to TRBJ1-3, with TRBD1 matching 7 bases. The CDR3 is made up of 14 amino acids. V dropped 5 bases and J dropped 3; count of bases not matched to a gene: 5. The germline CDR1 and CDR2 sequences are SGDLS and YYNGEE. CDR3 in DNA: TGTGCCAGCAGTACAACAGGGGATGGAAACACCATATATTTT. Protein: CASSTTGDGNTIYF.

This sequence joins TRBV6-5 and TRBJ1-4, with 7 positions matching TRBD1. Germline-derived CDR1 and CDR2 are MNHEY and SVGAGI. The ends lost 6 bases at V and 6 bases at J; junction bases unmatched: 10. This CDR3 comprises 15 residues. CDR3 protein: CASRGPGTADEKLFF. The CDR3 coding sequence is TGTGCCAGCAGGGGCCCCGGGACAGCCGATGAAAAACTGTTTTTT.

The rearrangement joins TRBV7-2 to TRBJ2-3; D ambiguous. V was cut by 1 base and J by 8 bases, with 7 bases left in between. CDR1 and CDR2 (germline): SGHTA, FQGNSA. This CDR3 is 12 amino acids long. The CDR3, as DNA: TGTGCCAGCAGCTTAGATCGGAGTACGCAGTATTTT. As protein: CASSLDRSTQYF.

The DNA of the CDR3 is TGTGCTAGTGGTTTCCGACTCACAGGCCGTAGCAATCAGCCCCAGCATTTT. Translating it yields CASGFRLTGRSNQPQHF. The chain links TRBV12-5 to TRBJ1-5, with a tentative D call TRBD1 (5 bases). Germline V gene sequence: CDR1 LGHNT, CDR2 FRNRAP. The CDR3 contains 17 residues. Trimming cost V 3 bases and J 0 bases, with 15 bases left between them.

CDR3 coding DNA: TGCGCCAGCAGCTTGGCCGCGACTGAATACAATGAGCAGTTCTTC. Protein product: CASSLAATEYNEQFF. The chain links TRBV5-1 to TRBJ2-1; D not certain. Trimming left V 0 bases short and J 4 bases short, with 11 bases between. The CDR3 runs 15 residues. Germline V CDR1 and CDR2: SGHRS, YFSETQ.

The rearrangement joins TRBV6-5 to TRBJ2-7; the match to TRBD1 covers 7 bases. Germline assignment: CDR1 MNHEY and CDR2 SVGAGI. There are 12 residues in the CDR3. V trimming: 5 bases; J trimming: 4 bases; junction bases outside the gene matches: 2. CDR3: CASSRGLYEQYF. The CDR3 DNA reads TGTGCCAGCAGTAGGGGGCTGTACGAGCAGTACTTC.

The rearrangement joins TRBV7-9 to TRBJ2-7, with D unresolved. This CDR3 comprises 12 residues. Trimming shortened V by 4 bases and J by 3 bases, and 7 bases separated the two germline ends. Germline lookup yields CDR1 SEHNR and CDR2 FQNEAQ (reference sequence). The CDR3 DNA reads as TGTGCCAGCAGCTCCCATGTCTACGAGCAGTACTTC. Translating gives CASSSHVYEQYF.

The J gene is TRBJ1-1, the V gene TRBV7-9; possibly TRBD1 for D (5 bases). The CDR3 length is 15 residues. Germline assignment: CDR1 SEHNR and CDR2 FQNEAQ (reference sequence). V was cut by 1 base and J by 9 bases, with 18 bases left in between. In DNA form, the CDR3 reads TGTGCCAGCAGCTTAGATGGAGGGCAGGGTAGGCAAGCTTTCTTT. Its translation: CASSLDGGQGRQAFF.